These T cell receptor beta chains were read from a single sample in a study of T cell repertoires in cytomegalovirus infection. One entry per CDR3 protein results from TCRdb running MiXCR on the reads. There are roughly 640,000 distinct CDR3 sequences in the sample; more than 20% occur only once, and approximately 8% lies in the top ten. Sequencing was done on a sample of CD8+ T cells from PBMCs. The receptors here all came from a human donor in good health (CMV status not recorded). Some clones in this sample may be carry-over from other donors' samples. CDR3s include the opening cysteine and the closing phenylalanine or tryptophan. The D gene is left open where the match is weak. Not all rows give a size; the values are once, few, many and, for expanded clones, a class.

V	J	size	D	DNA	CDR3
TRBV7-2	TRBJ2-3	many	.	TGTGCCAGCACGTCTTGGGGGGCCATTAGAGATACGCAGTATTTT	CASTSWGAIRDTQYF
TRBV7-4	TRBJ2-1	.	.	TGTGCCAGCAGCTTAGGGGGAAGGCTTTTTGATGAGCAGTTCTTC	CASSLGGRLFDEQFF
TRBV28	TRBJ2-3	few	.	TGTGCCAGCAGGCTGACAACGACGACTCCCTTTCCGGATACGCAGTATTTT	CASRLTTTTPFPDTQYF
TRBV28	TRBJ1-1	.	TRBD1	TGTGCCAGCGACAGGGGAGGGTGGACTGAAGCTTTCTTT	CASDRGGWTEAFF
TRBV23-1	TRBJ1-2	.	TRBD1	TGCGCCAGCAGTTCCTCGGGACAGGGGTCTAACTATGGCTACACCTTC	CASSSSGQGSNYGYTF
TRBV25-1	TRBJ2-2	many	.	TGTGCCACCTTACAGAACACCGGGGAGCTGTTTTTT	CATLQNTGELFF
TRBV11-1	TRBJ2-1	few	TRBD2	TGTGCCAGCAGCTTATTTGCGGGGGGCCTATACAATGAGCAGTTCTTC	CASSLFAGGLYNEQFF
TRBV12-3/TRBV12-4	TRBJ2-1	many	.	TGTGCCAGCAGTTTCCCCCGGGGGTACTACAATGAGCAGTTCTTC	CASSFPRGYYNEQFF
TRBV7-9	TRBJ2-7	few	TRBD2	TGTGCCAGCAGCCCCCCCCCGGCTAGCGGGGCGTCCTACGAGCAGTACTTC	CASSPPPASGASYEQYF
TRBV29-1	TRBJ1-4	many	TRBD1	TGCAGCGTCGCGGGACAGGGGGCGCGGGGTGAAAAACTGTTTTTT	CSVAGQGARGEKLFF
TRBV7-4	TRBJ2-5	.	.	TGTGCCAGCAGCATCACATTGGGGCCCGTACAAGAGACCCAGTACTTC	CASSITLGPVQETQYF
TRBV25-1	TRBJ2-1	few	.	TGTGCCAGCAGTGAAAATGCTGCAGGGATCGATCGGTACAATGAGCAGTTCTTC	CASSENAAGIDRYNEQFF
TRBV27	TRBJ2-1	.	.	TGTGCCAGCAGTTTTACGGCGGCGTGGAATGAGCAGTTCTTC	CASSFTAAWNEQFF
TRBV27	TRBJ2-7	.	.	TGTGCCAGCAGTTTTGGGAGGAGGGGCTACGAGCAGTACTTC	CASSFGRRGYEQYF
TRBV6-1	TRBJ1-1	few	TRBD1	TGTGCCAGCAGTGAAGCGTTTGGGACAGGGCCAAACACTGAAGCTTTCTTT	CASSEAFGTGPNTEAFF
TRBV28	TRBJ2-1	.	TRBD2	TGTGCCAGCAGGCTAGCGGAGGGACCTAACAATGAGCAGTTCTTC	CASRLAEGPNNEQFF
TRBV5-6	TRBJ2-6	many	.	TGTGCCAGCAGCTTGGGAGGAGGATACTCTGGGGCCAACGTCCTGACTTTC	CASSLGGGYSGANVLTF
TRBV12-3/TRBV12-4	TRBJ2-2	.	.	TGTGCCAGCAGTGAACATTTGGGCGCCGGGGAGCTGTTTTTT	CASSEHLGAGELFF
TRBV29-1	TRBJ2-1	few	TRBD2	TGCAGCGTTCTAGCGGGGGGGCCATTAAATGAGCAGTTCTTC	CSVLAGGPLNEQFF
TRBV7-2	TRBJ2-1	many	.	TGTGCCAGCAGCTTTCCTGGTGGGGTCCCCTACAATGAGCAGTTCTTC	CASSFPGGVPYNEQFF
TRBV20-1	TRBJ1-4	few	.	TGCAGTGCTATCCCGGGACTGTCCCGTAATGAAAAACTGTTTTTT	CSAIPGLSRNEKLFF
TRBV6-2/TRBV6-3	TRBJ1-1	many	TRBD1	TGTGCCAGCAGTTACCGGCTTAGTAGGGGGCTAAACACTGAAGCTTTCTTT	CASSYRLSRGLNTEAFF
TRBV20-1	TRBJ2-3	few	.	TGCAGTGCTAGAGGGGGGCCCCCGTGGACAGATACGCAGTATTTT	CSARGGPPWTDTQYF
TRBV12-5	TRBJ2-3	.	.	TGTGCTAGTAAAGGGGGCACAGATACGCAGTATTTT	CASKGGTDTQYF
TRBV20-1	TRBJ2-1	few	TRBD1	TGCAGTGCCCAGGTCCGGGACAGGCCCTACAATGAGCAGTTCTTC	CSAQVRDRPYNEQFF
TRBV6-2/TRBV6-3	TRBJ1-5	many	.	TGTGCCAGCAACCCAACGGCAGGGGATCAGCCCCAGCATTTT	CASNPTAGDQPQHF
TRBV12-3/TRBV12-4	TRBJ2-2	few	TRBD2	TGTGCCAGCAGCCCTATAGCGGGGACGAGTTTCGGGGAGCTGTTTTTT	CASSPIAGTSFGELFF
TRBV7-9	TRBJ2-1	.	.	TGTGCCAGCAGCTTAATCCGGGGACGGGGCGATGAGCAGTTCTTC	CASSLIRGRGDEQFF
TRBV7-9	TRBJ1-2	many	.	TGTGCCAGCAGCGGCGAACAGGGAGTCATCTATGGCTACACCTTC	CASSGEQGVIYGYTF
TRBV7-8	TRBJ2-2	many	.	TGTGCCAGCAGCTTAAGACAGGCTGGGGAGCTGTTTTTT	CASSLRQAGELFF
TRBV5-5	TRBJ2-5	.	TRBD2	TGTGCCTCACAGAGAGCGGGGGGGCTGGAGACCCAGTACTTC	CASQRAGGLETQYF
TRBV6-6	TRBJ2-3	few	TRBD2	TGTGCCAGCAGTCTAGCGGGGGCCCTTCGAGATACGCAGTATTTT	CASSLAGALRDTQYF
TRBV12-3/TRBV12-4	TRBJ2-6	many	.	TGTGCCAGCAGTTTCCTGGCAGGACTGGCCTCTGGGGCCAACGTCCTGACTTTC	CASSFLAGLASGANVLTF
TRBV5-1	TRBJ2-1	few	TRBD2	TGCGCCAGCAGCTTGGCCATGGGACTAGCGGGGGGGGGTGAGCAGTTCTTC	CASSLAMGLAGGGEQFF
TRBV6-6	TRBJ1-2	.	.	TGTGCCAGCGTGGTGCTGCCGGACAGAGACTATGGCTACACCTTC	CASVVLPDRDYGYTF
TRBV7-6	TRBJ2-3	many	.	TGTGCCAGCAGCTTATATGGGGGCGACACAGATACGCAGTATTTT	CASSLYGGDTDTQYF
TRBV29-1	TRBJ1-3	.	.	TGCAGCGTCTACCTTGGGGGGCAAGAGTCTGGAAACACCATATATTTT	CSVYLGGQESGNTIYF
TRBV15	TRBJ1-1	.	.	TGTGCCACCAGCAGAGTGGAGGGTGCTGCTGAAGCTTTCTTT	CATSRVEGAAEAFF
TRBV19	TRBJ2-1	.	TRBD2	TGTGCCAGTAGTACGGGGACTAGCGGATACAATGAGCAGTTCTTC	CASSTGTSGYNEQFF
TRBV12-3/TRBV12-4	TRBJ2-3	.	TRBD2	TGTGCCAGCGCCCCGGGGGGTAGAAATACGCAGTATTTT	CASAPGGRNTQYF
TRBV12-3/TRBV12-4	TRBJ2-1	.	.	TGTGCCAGCAGTCCCCGGGCGGGCCTATACTACAATGAGCAGTTCTTC	CASSPRAGLYYNEQFF
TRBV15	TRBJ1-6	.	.	TGTGCCACCAGCAGCCCGCGCTGGAATTCACCCCTCCACTTT	CATSSPRWNSPLHF
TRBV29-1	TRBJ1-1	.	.	TGCAGCGTTGAAGATCGGAAGGGGCACACTGAAGCTTTCTTT	CSVEDRKGHTEAFF
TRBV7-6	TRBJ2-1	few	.	TGTGCCAGCAGGGGCGACGGAGTCGATGAGCAGTTCTTC	CASRGDGVDEQFF
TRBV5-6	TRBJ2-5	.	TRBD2	TGTGCCAGCAGCCTAGAGGGACTAGCGGGAGGGGAGACCCAGTACTTC	CASSLEGLAGGETQYF